This record covers a single T cell receptor beta chain. The antigen is unknown. The sample is drawn from a study of cytomegalovirus exposure and HLA in healthy donors. The study ran its PCR with 60 Vbeta and 13 Jbeta primers. The repertoire was sequenced with immunoSEQ multiplex PCR; TCRdb's copy has only in-frame clones and lacks some. The sample lists some 140,000 clones; around 75% were seen once. Study findings and constraints: Despite most TCR sequences being rare, some public TCRs occurred in many donors. The authors later linked a missense DCLRE1C variant to TCR beta V- and J-gene trimming. Confirmation in vitro established that three CMV-associated chains were specific for CMV antigens. Later analysis revealed greater clonal expansion in HLA-associated TCR beta chains than in equally common others.

CDR1 and CDR2 (germline): MGHRA, YSYEKL. The trim removed 4 bases at V and 7 bases at J, leaving 7 bases unmatched. CDR3 length: 13 residues. V is TRBV4-1 and J is TRBJ2-7; TRBD2 agrees at 7 bases. The TCR was taken from a man younger than 40 in good health and CMV-seronegative. Sequencing was carried out using PBMCs. In DNA, the CDR3 is TGCGCCAGCAGCCGGATCCTAGCGGAAGAGCAGTACTTC. Amino acids: CASSRILAEEQYF.